This TCR beta chain was retrieved from a study of blood T cell repertoires in COVID-19. Clones were sequenced by immunoSEQ multiplex PCR, and TCRdb holds only the in-frame ones, with some missing. The data show about 100,000 clones, about 90% seen once. The germline V and J ends were trimmed by 5 bases and 9 bases, with 18 bases remaining between them. From germline, CDR1 is SGHTA and CDR2 FQGNSA. CDR3 length: 14 amino acids. The TCR comes from a man aged 40-55 years with active or convalescent COVID-19. Sequenced input: peripheral blood. J is TRBJ2-3 and V is TRBV7-2; the D gene is possibly TRBD2 (6 bases). Here the CDR3 DNA reads TGTGCCAGCAGCCGGTGGGGGGAGAAGGGGACGCAGTATTTT. Its protein is CASSRWGEKGTQYF.